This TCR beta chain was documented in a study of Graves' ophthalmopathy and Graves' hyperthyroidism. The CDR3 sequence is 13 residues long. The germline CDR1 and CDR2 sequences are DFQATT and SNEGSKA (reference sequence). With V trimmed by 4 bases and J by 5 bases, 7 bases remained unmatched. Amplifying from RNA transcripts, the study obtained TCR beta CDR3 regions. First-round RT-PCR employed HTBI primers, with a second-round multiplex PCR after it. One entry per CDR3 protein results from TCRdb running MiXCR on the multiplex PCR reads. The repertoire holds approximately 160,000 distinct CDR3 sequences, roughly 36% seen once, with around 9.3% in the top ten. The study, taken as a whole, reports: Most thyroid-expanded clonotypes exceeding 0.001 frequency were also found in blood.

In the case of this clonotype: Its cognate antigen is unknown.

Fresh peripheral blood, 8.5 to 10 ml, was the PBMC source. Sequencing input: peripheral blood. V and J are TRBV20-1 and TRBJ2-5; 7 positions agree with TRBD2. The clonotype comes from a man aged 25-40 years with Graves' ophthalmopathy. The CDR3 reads CSATGREAETQYF. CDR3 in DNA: TGCAGTGCTACCGGACGGGAGGCGGAGACCCAGTACTTC.